This TCR beta chain appears in the sequencing data of a study of cytomegalovirus exposure and HLA in healthy donors. Study at large: Prior work identified around 100 million unique TCR beta sequences in some 200 million T cells.

The V end was cut by 0 bases, the J end by 4 bases, with 22 bases between. The CDR3 has 18 amino acids. Germline V CDR1 and CDR2: LGHNA, YSLEER. For this clone: The target antigen is unknown.

Points from the study as a whole: The investigators catalogued 150 or so TCR beta chains as cytomegalovirus-associated. Later, an analysis found that common viral pathogens appeared to be linked with several of the most significant clusters. Later work found most CMV-associated TCR beta chains apparently HLA-restricted.

Researchers ran the PCR with 60 Vbeta and 13 Jbeta primers. Profiled with immunoSEQ multiplex PCR; TCRdb holds only in-frame clones, not every one. The table lists some 200,000 clones, around 79% of them singletons. The sample was PBMCs. This sequence originates from a male donor in good health and CMV-seropositive. The rearrangement uses TRBV4-3 and TRBJ2-7; perhaps TRBD2 as D (7 bases). This chain's CDR3 is CASSQDVLAGAPFYEQYF. Here the CDR3 DNA reads TGCGCCAGCAGCCAAGATGTGCTTGCGGGGGCCCCTTTTTACGAGCAGTACTTC.